The 2 T cell receptor beta chains listed next were all sequenced from one sample in a study of blood T cell repertoires in COVID-19. Assay used: immunoSEQ multiplex PCR; TCRdb lists only in-frame clones, some missing. The sample shows 95,000 to 120,000 clones, roughly 84% of them seen only once. The specimen sequenced was peripheral blood. The origin of the receptors is a man between 35 and 55 years old with acute or convalescent COVID-19.

This sequence joins TRBV4-1 and TRBJ2-7; D not resolved. The CDR3 covers 13 residues. Looked up from germline, CDR1 is MGHRA and CDR2 is YSYEKL. V was cut by 1 base and J by 4 bases, with 8 bases left in between. The CDR3 DNA sequence: TGCGCCAGCAGCCAAGTCGCCAGTTACGAGCAGTACTTC. Protein: CASSQVASYEQYF.

The chain carries TRBV4-1 and TRBJ1-2, with D possibly being TRBD1 (6 bases). Trimming stripped 1 base from V and 7 bases from J, with 13 bases between. This CDR3 is 14 amino acids long. Germline V gives CDR1 MGHRA, CDR2 YSYEKL. The CDR3 reads CASSQGPGVSGYTF. In DNA form, the CDR3 reads TGCGCCAGCAGCCAAGGTCCAGGGGTTAGTGGCTACACCTTC.